These T cell receptor beta chains were read from a single sample in a study of T-cell memory formation after mild COVID-19. One entry per CDR3 protein results from TCRdb running MiXCR on the 5' RACE reads. The sample carries a few hundred thousand distinct CDR3 sequences, around 15% recorded once. The source material was PBMCs or a T cell subset sorted from them (not recorded which). Every receptor here comes from a young man who had mild COVID-19 (a few samples of this study predate the infection). Cell type and time point are not known. The CDR3 runs from the conserved cysteine through the conserved F or W. Each record gives: D gene, V gene, clone size, J gene, CDR3 DNA, CDR3 protein. A D gene is named only where the DNA matches it firmly. The size field is filled for only some rows; it gives once, few, many or a size class.

d_gene: TRBD1; v_gene: TRBV30; abundance: few; j_gene: TRBJ1-1; CDR3nt: TGTGCCTGGAGTGCCTCAGGGGGCCTGGCCACTGAAGCTTTCTTT; CDR3aa: CAWSASGGLATEAFF
d_gene: TRBD1; v_gene: TRBV7-2; abundance: few; j_gene: TRBJ1-1; CDR3nt: TGTGCCAGCAGCATGGACAGGATCACTGAAGCTTTCTTT; CDR3aa: CASSMDRITEAFF
d_gene: NA; v_gene: TRBV5-1; abundance: few; j_gene: TRBJ2-4; CDR3nt: TGCGCCAGCAGCTCTGGCGGGGACAGCTTACACATTCAGTACTTC; CDR3aa: CASSSGGDSLHIQYF
d_gene: NA; v_gene: TRBV20-1; abundance: few; j_gene: TRBJ2-3; CDR3nt: TGCAGTGCGGACCCTCCTGGGGTGACAGATACGCAGTATTTT; CDR3aa: CSADPPGVTDTQYF
d_gene: TRBD2; v_gene: TRBV7-2; abundance: NA; j_gene: TRBJ2-5; CDR3nt: TGTGCCAGCAGCTTTTATGCGGGGGGCGTCCGCGAGACCCAGTACTTC; CDR3aa: CASSFYAGGVRETQYF
d_gene: NA; v_gene: TRBV7-9; abundance: few; j_gene: TRBJ1-2; CDR3nt: TGTGCCAGCAGCTGGGGTACAGGTGACTATGGCTACACCTTC; CDR3aa: CASSWGTGDYGYTF
d_gene: TRBD2; v_gene: TRBV7-8; abundance: few; j_gene: TRBJ2-1; CDR3nt: TGTGCCAGCTCCTGGGCTAGCGGGGGGGCAAGAGAGCAGTTCTTC; CDR3aa: CASSWASGGAREQFF
d_gene: TRBD1; v_gene: TRBV29-1; abundance: few; j_gene: TRBJ2-1; CDR3nt: TGCAGCGTTCGTACAGGGGATGAGCAGTTCTTC; CDR3aa: CSVRTGDEQFF
d_gene: TRBD1; v_gene: TRBV5-1; abundance: few; j_gene: TRBJ1-1; CDR3nt: TGCGCCAGCAGCCGGGAGGGGGCGAACACTGAAGCTTTCTTT; CDR3aa: CASSREGANTEAFF
d_gene: NA; v_gene: TRBV6-5; abundance: NA; j_gene: TRBJ1-4; CDR3nt: TGTGCCAGCAGTTACTCGTTCGGGTGGCCTCAAAGGGAAAAACTGTTTTTT; CDR3aa: CASSYSFGWPQREKLFF
d_gene: TRBD1; v_gene: TRBV24-1; abundance: NA; j_gene: TRBJ2-3; CDR3nt: TGTGCCACCGATGATTTGCGGACAGGGGGCACAGATACGCAGTATTTT; CDR3aa: CATDDLRTGGTDTQYF
d_gene: TRBD1; v_gene: TRBV7-9; abundance: few; j_gene: TRBJ2-4; CDR3nt: TGTGCCAGCAGCTTAGAGAAGACAGGGGAGGACATTCAGTACTTC; CDR3aa: CASSLEKTGEDIQYF
d_gene: NA; v_gene: TRBV7-3; abundance: few; j_gene: TRBJ1-1; CDR3nt: TGTGCCAGCAGCCAAGGTAGGGGGGAAGGAGCTTTCTTT; CDR3aa: CASSQGRGEGAFF
d_gene: NA; v_gene: TRBV28; abundance: many; j_gene: TRBJ2-3; CDR3nt: TGTGCCAGCAGTTTCGGAGCGGCTACGCAGTATTTT; CDR3aa: CASSFGAATQYF
d_gene: NA; v_gene: TRBV11-1; abundance: NA; j_gene: TRBJ1-4; CDR3nt: TGTGCCAGCACCTCCGGGCCCCGTGAAAAACTGTTTTTT; CDR3aa: CASTSGPREKLFF
d_gene: NA; v_gene: TRBV18; abundance: NA; j_gene: TRBJ1-1; CDR3nt: TGTGCCAGCTCACCCACGGCCGACTTCTACACTGAAGCTTTCTTT; CDR3aa: CASSPTADFYTEAFF
d_gene: TRBD1; v_gene: TRBV5-6; abundance: few; j_gene: TRBJ1-1; CDR3nt: TGTGCCAGCAGCTTGGGCCCACAGGGGCAGAACACTGAAGCTTTCTTT; CDR3aa: CASSLGPQGQNTEAFF
d_gene: NA; v_gene: TRBV28; abundance: NA; j_gene: TRBJ1-6; CDR3nt: TGTGCCAGCAGTTTAAGGGTTTCCTTTAATTCACCCCTCCACTTT; CDR3aa: CASSLRVSFNSPLHF
d_gene: TRBD1; v_gene: TRBV5-1; abundance: few; j_gene: TRBJ2-1; CDR3nt: TGCGCCAGCAGCGGATGGACAGGGAGGTACAATGAGCAGTTCTTC; CDR3aa: CASSGWTGRYNEQFF
d_gene: NA; v_gene: TRBV6-2/TRBV6-3; abundance: few; j_gene: TRBJ1-5; CDR3nt: TGTGCCAGCAGTGACACAATTAGGATCGGGATTCAGCCCCAGCATTTT; CDR3aa: CASSDTIRIGIQPQHF
d_gene: NA; v_gene: TRBV7-6; abundance: NA; j_gene: TRBJ2-1; CDR3nt: TGTGCCAGCAGCGTAGAATTTATGGATGAGCAGTTCTTC; CDR3aa: CASSVEFMDEQFF
d_gene: NA; v_gene: TRBV6-2/TRBV6-3; abundance: NA; j_gene: TRBJ2-2; CDR3nt: TGTGCCAGCAGCAATACGTTGATTGGTGGCGGGGAGCTGTTTTTT; CDR3aa: CASSNTLIGGGELFF
d_gene: TRBD1; v_gene: TRBV19; abundance: many; j_gene: TRBJ1-5; CDR3nt: TGTGCCAGTAGACCCGGGACAGGCGCTCCAGAGCCCCAGCATTTT; CDR3aa: CASRPGTGAPEPQHF
d_gene: NA; v_gene: TRBV4-3; abundance: NA; j_gene: TRBJ2-7; CDR3nt: TGCGCCAGCAGCCAAGATATAGCCACCTACGAGCAGTACTTC; CDR3aa: CASSQDIATYEQYF
d_gene: TRBD2; v_gene: TRBV7-3; abundance: many; j_gene: TRBJ2-3; CDR3nt: TGTGCCAGCAGCTTAAGTTCCGGCGGGGGGTTGAGCACAGATACGCAGTATTTT; CDR3aa: CASSLSSGGGLSTDTQYF
d_gene: NA; v_gene: TRBV19; abundance: NA; j_gene: TRBJ1-5; CDR3nt: TGTGCCAGTTCGCTTAGGTCCTGGGGGAATCAGCCCCAGCATTTT; CDR3aa: CASSLRSWGNQPQHF
d_gene: NA; v_gene: TRBV20-1; abundance: few; j_gene: TRBJ2-2; CDR3nt: TGCAGTGCTAGAGGGAACACCGGGGAGCTGTTTTTT; CDR3aa: CSARGNTGELFF
d_gene: NA; v_gene: TRBV10-2; abundance: NA; j_gene: TRBJ1-5; CDR3nt: TGCGCCAGCAGTGAGTCTTGGGAGCAGCCCCAGCATTTT; CDR3aa: CASSESWEQPQHF
d_gene: NA; v_gene: TRBV12-3/TRBV12-4; abundance: NA; j_gene: TRBJ2-2; CDR3nt: TGTGCCAGCAGTTTAACAGGACAGATAACCGGGGAGCTGTTTTTT; CDR3aa: CASSLTGQITGELFF
d_gene: TRBD2; v_gene: TRBV6-5; abundance: few; j_gene: TRBJ2-7; CDR3nt: TGTGCCAGCAGTTACTCGATAGGGAGGGCGCGCGAGCAGTACTTC; CDR3aa: CASSYSIGRAREQYF
d_gene: NA; v_gene: TRBV7-3; abundance: many; j_gene: TRBJ2-5; CDR3nt: TGTGCCAGCTCAGTAAGCGGGCAAGAGACCCAGTACTTC; CDR3aa: CASSVSGQETQYF
d_gene: NA; v_gene: TRBV5-1; abundance: few; j_gene: TRBJ1-2; CDR3nt: TGCGCCAGCAGCTTGGACGGGGGAGAAGGCTACACCTTC; CDR3aa: CASSLDGGEGYTF
d_gene: NA; v_gene: TRBV27; abundance: NA; j_gene: TRBJ1-4; CDR3nt: TGTGCCAGCAGTTTGAGCCGAATCGGCAGTGAAAAACTGTTTTTT; CDR3aa: CASSLSRIGSEKLFF
d_gene: TRBD1; v_gene: TRBV4-3; abundance: many; j_gene: TRBJ1-2; CDR3nt: TGCGCCAGCAGCCAAGATACTATTGGGACAGATCTTAACTATGGCTACACCTTC; CDR3aa: CASSQDTIGTDLNYGYTF
d_gene: TRBD1; v_gene: TRBV9; abundance: NA; j_gene: TRBJ1-3; CDR3nt: TGTGCCAGCAGCGTAGAAGGACAGGGAAGCTCTGGAAACACCATATATTTT; CDR3aa: CASSVEGQGSSGNTIYF
d_gene: NA; v_gene: TRBV9; abundance: NA; j_gene: TRBJ2-1; CDR3nt: TGTCCCTGCGGGGCAGGGGGCAATGAGCAGTTCTTC; CDR3aa: CPCGAGGNEQFF
d_gene: NA; v_gene: TRBV6-5; abundance: NA; j_gene: TRBJ1-2; CDR3nt: TGTGCCAGCAGTTATGTTTCCAGCCTAATCTATGGCTACACCTTC; CDR3aa: CASSYVSSLIYGYTF
d_gene: TRBD1; v_gene: TRBV3-1; abundance: many; j_gene: TRBJ1-1; CDR3nt: TGTGCCAGCAGCCAAGACAGGGGGTGTTGTGAAGCTTTCTTT; CDR3aa: CASSQDRGCCEAFF
d_gene: TRBD1; v_gene: TRBV6-5; abundance: NA; j_gene: TRBJ1-4; CDR3nt: TGTGCCAGCAGCCGGGACAGGCCACTGAGGCGGGAAAAACTGTTTTTT; CDR3aa: CASSRDRPLRREKLFF
d_gene: NA; v_gene: TRBV12-3/TRBV12-4; abundance: NA; j_gene: TRBJ2-3; CDR3nt: TGTGCCAGCAGTTTAGCCCCTCTAGCCGCGACAGATACGCAGTATTTT; CDR3aa: CASSLAPLAATDTQYF